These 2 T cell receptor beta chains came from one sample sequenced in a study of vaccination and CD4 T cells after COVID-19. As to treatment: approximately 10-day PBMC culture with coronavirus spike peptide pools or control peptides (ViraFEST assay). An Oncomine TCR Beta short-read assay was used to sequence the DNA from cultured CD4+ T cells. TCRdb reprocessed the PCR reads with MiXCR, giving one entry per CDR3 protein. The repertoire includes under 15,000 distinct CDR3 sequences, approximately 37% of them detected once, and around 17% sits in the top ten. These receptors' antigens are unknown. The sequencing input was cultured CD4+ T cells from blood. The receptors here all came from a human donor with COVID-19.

CDR3 in amino acids: CASSQANLMSPRSNEQYF. CDR3 sequence (DNA): TGTGCCAGCAGCCAAGCCAACCTCATGTCCCCTCGGTCGAACGAGCAGTACTTC. This chain joins TRBV4-2 and TRBJ2-7; D is unclear. Germline CDR1 reads LGHNA; CDR2 reads YNFKEQ. This CDR3 comprises 18 residues. V was cut by 1 base and J by 5 bases, with 24 bases left in between.

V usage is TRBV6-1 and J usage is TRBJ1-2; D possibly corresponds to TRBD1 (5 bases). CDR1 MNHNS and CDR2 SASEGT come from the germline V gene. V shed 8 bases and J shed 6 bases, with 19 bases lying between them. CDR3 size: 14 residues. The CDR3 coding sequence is TGTGCCAGCCTCCCAGGCGGGACGAGAGATGGCTACACCTTC. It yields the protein CASLPGGTRDGYTF.